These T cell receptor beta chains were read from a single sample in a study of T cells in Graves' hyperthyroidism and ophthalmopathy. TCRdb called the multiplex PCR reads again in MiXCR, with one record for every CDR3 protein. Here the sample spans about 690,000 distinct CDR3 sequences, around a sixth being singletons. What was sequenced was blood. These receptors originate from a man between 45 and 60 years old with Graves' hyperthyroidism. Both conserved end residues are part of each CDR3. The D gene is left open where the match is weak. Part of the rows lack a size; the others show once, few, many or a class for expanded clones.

cdr3_aa: CASSETGRTYNEQFF
cdr3_nt: TGTGCCAGCAGCGAGACAGGGAGGACCTACAATGAGCAGTTCTTC
v_call: TRBV5-8
j_call: TRBJ2-1
clone_size: -
d_call: -

cdr3_aa: CASSLRLAGEVGRETQYF
cdr3_nt: TGTGCCAGCAGTTTGCGACTAGCGGGAGAAGTCGGGCGGGAGACCCAGTACTTC
v_call: TRBV28
j_call: TRBJ2-5
clone_size: many
d_call: TRBD2

cdr3_aa: CASSMAGGYNEQSF
cdr3_nt: TGTGCCAGTAGTATGGCGGGAGGCTACAATGAGCAGTCCTTC
v_call: TRBV19
j_call: TRBJ2-1
clone_size: -
d_call: TRBD2

cdr3_aa: CASSPPAAGEFRSQGYTF
cdr3_nt: TGTGCCAGCAGTCCCCCCGCGGCAGGCGAATTCCGATCTCAAGGCTACACCTTC
v_call: TRBV6-1
j_call: TRBJ1-2
clone_size: few
d_call: -

cdr3_aa: CASSTGTANTGELFF
cdr3_nt: TGTGCCAGCAGTACAGGCACCGCGAACACCGGGGAGCTGTTTTTT
v_call: TRBV2
j_call: TRBJ2-2
clone_size: many
d_call: -

cdr3_aa: CASSSGTNQETQYF
cdr3_nt: TGCGCCAGCAGCTCCGGGACAAACCAAGAGACCCAGTACTTC
v_call: TRBV5-1
j_call: TRBJ2-5
clone_size: -
d_call: -

cdr3_aa: CASRGLAGVMNEQYF
cdr3_nt: TGCGCCAGCCGGGGACTAGCGGGAGTTATGAACGAGCAGTACTTC
v_call: TRBV5-1
j_call: TRBJ2-7
clone_size: -
d_call: TRBD2

cdr3_aa: CATSRRSLGQRNSPLHF
cdr3_nt: TGTGCCACCAGCAGACGGTCGTTGGGACAGCGCAATTCACCCCTCCACTTT
v_call: TRBV15
j_call: TRBJ1-6
clone_size: many
d_call: TRBD1

cdr3_aa: CASSFGRRNSPLHF
cdr3_nt: TGTGCCAGCAGTTTCGGACGGAGGAATTCACCCCTCCACTTT
v_call: TRBV12-3/TRBV12-4
j_call: TRBJ1-6
clone_size: many
d_call: -

cdr3_aa: CATRGAGQGSHEQYF
cdr3_nt: TGTGCCACCAGGGGGGCTGGACAAGGGAGCCACGAGCAGTACTTC
v_call: TRBV28
j_call: TRBJ2-7
clone_size: few
d_call: -

cdr3_aa: CASSQEAGAHNEQFF
cdr3_nt: TGTGCCAGCAGCCAAGAAGCGGGCGCACACAATGAGCAGTTCTTC
v_call: TRBV3-1
j_call: TRBJ2-1
clone_size: -
d_call: -

cdr3_aa: CASRQWGAGDRNEQFF
cdr3_nt: TGTGCCAGCCGCCAATGGGGAGCGGGAGACCGCAATGAGCAGTTCTTC
v_call: TRBV3-1
j_call: TRBJ2-1
clone_size: -
d_call: TRBD2

cdr3_aa: CASSYLGLADYNEQFF
cdr3_nt: TGTGCCAGCAGCTACCTGGGACTAGCAGACTACAATGAGCAGTTCTTC
v_call: TRBV7-9
j_call: TRBJ2-1
clone_size: many
d_call: TRBD2

cdr3_aa: CASSLYSGIDYSYNEQFF
cdr3_nt: TGTGCCAGCAGTTTATATAGCGGGATTGACTACTCCTACAATGAGCAGTTCTTC
v_call: TRBV28
j_call: TRBJ2-1
clone_size: few
d_call: TRBD2